Presented here are 15 T cell receptor beta chains from one specimen sequenced in a study of CD8 T cells in Susac syndrome. An amount of RNA that ranged from roughly 0.5 to 1 ug was reverse transcribed with random hexamers. TCRdb redid the calling of the immunoSEQ multiplex PCR reads with MiXCR, one entry per CDR3 protein. The table has some 110,000 distinct CDR3 sequences, 85% to 95% seen once. Source material: CD4+ T cells from PBMCs. The origin of the receptors is a human donor with multiple sclerosis.

The V and J genes are TRBV30 and TRBJ1-5; 7 bases fit TRBD1. Germline-derived CDR1 and CDR2 are GTSNPN and SVGIG (reference sequence). This CDR3 comprises 15 residues. Trimming took 0 bases from V and 2 from J; bases not matched to a gene: 4. CDR3 sequence: CAWSVRGQGNQPQHF. The CDR3 DNA reads TGTGCCTGGAGTGTACGCGGACAGGGCAATCAGCCCCAGCATTTT.

The chain uses TRBV7-2 and TRBJ1-5; no clear D gene. Trimming stripped 5 bases from V and 4 bases from J, with 9 bases between. CDR1 and CDR2 from the germline V gene are SGHTA and FQGNSA. The CDR3 covers 13 residues. CDR3 nucleotides: TGTGCCAGCAGCCCCTGGGCTAATCAGCCCCAGCATTTT. Translated, it gives CASSPWANQPQHF.

The table lists this clonotype with a count of one. The chain carries TRBV3-1 and TRBJ1-2; D remains unclear. Germline-derived CDR1 and CDR2 are LGHDT and YNNKEL (reference sequence). This CDR3 comprises 13 residues. Trimming shortened V by 4 bases and J by 13 bases, and 19 bases separated the two germline ends. Written as DNA, the CDR3 is TGTGCCAGCAGCCCGGGAAATCTTGGGAGCAGCACCTTC. It yields the protein CASSPGNLGSSTF.

The chain employs TRBV2 and TRBJ1-2, with D perhaps matching TRBD1 (5 bases). V was shortened by 3 bases and J by 3 bases, with 8 bases between the two germline ends. Germline CDR1 is SNHLY and CDR2 is FYNNEI. The CDR3 contains 13 residues. The chain's CDR3 is CASSEGEDYGYTF. DNA of the CDR3: TGTGCCAGCAGTGAGGGGGAGGACTATGGCTACACCTTC.

The chain couples TRBV3-1 to TRBJ1-5, with D possibly being TRBD1 (6 bases). From germline, CDR1 is LGHDT and CDR2 YNNKEL (reference sequence). The CDR3 runs to 13 residues. V was pared by 4 bases and J by 7 bases, with 11 bases between. This chain's CDR3 is CASSRLQGQPQHF. The CDR3 DNA reads TGTGCCAGCAGCCGGCTACAGGGCCAGCCCCAGCATTTT.

V gene TRBV13 combines with J gene TRBJ1-1; no definite D call. The CDR3 covers 16 residues. V lost 2 bases and J lost 4, with 17 bases in between. Germline V lookup: CDR1 PRHDT, CDR2 FYEKMQ (reference sequence). The DNA for the CDR3 is TGTGCCAGCAGCTTAAAGCTTACGGGCTGGGTCACTGAAGCTTTCTTT. Its translation: CASSLKLTGWVTEAFF.

V usage is TRBV2 and J usage is TRBJ2-2, with 7 positions matching TRBD1. The trim removed 4 bases at V and 1 base at J, leaving 3 bases unmatched. The CDR3 is made up of 15 amino acids. CDR1 SNHLY and CDR2 FYNNEI come from the germline V gene. DNA for the CDR3: TGTGCCAGCAGTGTGACAGGGATGAACACCGGGGAGCTGTTTTTT. This sequence encodes CASSVTGMNTGELFF.

V gene TRBV7-9 combines with J gene TRBJ1-1; maybe TRBD1 (6 bases). The CDR3 runs 14 residues. The germline CDR1 and CDR2 sequences are SEHNR and FQNEAQ (reference sequence). V gave up 5 bases and J gave up 2 bases, with 12 bases separating them. CDR3 DNA: TGTGCCAGCAGCCGCACGGACAGAAACACTGAAGCTTTCTTT. It specifies CASSRTDRNTEAFF. The variable domain in full, with the rest retrieved from reference TRBV7-9 and TRBJ1-1, is DTGVSQNPRHKITKRGQNVTFRCDPISEHNRLYWYRQTLGQGPEFLTYFQNEAQLEKSRLLSDRFSAERPKGSFSTLEIQRTEQGDSAMYLCASSRTDRNTEAFFGQGTRLTVV.

The chain combines TRBV19 with TRBJ2-3; 7 bases are shared with TRBD1. V lost 5 bases, J lost 3 bases, and 2 bases stayed unmatched. The CDR3 runs to 13 residues. Germline V gives CDR1 LNHDA, CDR2 SQIVND (reference sequence). CDR3 amino acids: CASSRQGTDTQYF. CDR3 DNA sequence: TGTGCCAGTAGTCGACAGGGAACAGATACGCAGTATTTT.

The rearrangement joins TRBV7-3 to TRBJ2-3, with 11 bases lining up with TRBD2. CDR3 length: 13 residues. V shed 4 bases and J 14 bases; nucleotides not matched to a gene: 8. Germline-derived CDR1 and CDR2 are SGHTA and FQGTGA. The CDR3 is CASSSGTSGPAYF. DNA of the CDR3: TGTGCCAGCAGCTCGGGGACTAGCGGCCCCGCGTATTTT.

The chain links TRBV19 to TRBJ1-5; tentatively, D is TRBD1 (6 bases). Trimming left V 5 bases short and J 6 bases short, with 11 bases between. Germline V gene lookup returns CDR1 LNHDA and CDR2 SQIVND (reference sequence). The CDR3 extends over 13 amino acids. This CDR3 is CASSPGHGQPQHF. In DNA form, the CDR3 reads TGTGCCAGTAGTCCGGGACATGGTCAGCCCCAGCATTTT.

V usage is TRBV5-1 and J usage is TRBJ1-4; possibly TRBD1 for D (5 bases). There are 15 residues in the CDR3. Germline V CDR1 and CDR2: SGHRS, YFSETQ. Trimming left V 1 base short and J 8 bases short, with 15 bases between. In nucleotides, the CDR3 is TGCGCCAGCAGCTTGAATGCAGGGAGGGCCGAAAAACTGTTTTTT. Protein: CASSLNAGRAEKLFF. The variable domain in full, completed from reference TRBV5-1 and TRBJ1-4, reads KAGVTQTPRYLIKTRGQQVTLSCSPISGHRSVSWYQQTPGQGLQFLFEYFSETQRNKGNFPGRFSGRQFSNSRSEMNVSTLELGDSALYLCASSLNAGRAEKLFFGSGTQLSVL.

The chain couples TRBV6-2 or TRBV6-3 to TRBJ1-5; D ambiguous. V lost 6 bases and J lost 1, with 13 bases in between. CDR3 length: 15 residues. In germline, CDR1 is MNHEY, CDR2 SVGEGT. The CDR3 is CASSWMRQSNQPQHF. CDR3 bases: TGTGCCAGCAGCTGGATGCGCCAAAGCAATCAGCCCCAGCATTTT.

V and J are TRBV2 and TRBJ2-2, with a possible D match to TRBD2 (5 bases). V gave up 7 bases and J gave up 2 bases, with 11 bases separating them. The CDR3 spans 14 residues. Germline V lookup: CDR1 SNHLY, CDR2 FYNNEI. This chain's CDR3 is CASIVTGNTGELFF. CDR3 DNA: TGTGCCAGCATAGTAACGGGAAACACCGGGGAGCTGTTTTTT.

This chain uses TRBV29-1 with TRBJ1-4; 7 bases line up with TRBD1. Germline CDR1 and CDR2: SQVTM and ANQGSEA. V was clipped by 5 bases and J by 5 bases; unmatched bases: 2. The CDR3 length is 12 residues. CDR3 protein: CSVWDSNEKLFF. CDR3 sequence (DNA): TGCAGCGTTTGGGACAGCAATGAAAAACTGTTTTTT.